This T cell receptor (beta chain) was documented in a study of T cell responses to AZD1222 COVID-19 vaccine. General study points: Repertoire sampling occurred only after the peak T cell response. There were vaccine-associated CD4 TCRs across spike, dominant at 160-218 and 743-854.

Produced via immunoSEQ multiplex PCR; TCRdb's table is partial and in-frame only. The table shows roughly 80,000 clones, with roughly 88% occurring only once. Comments on this clone: Its matching antigen is unknown.

Germline values: CDR1 ENHRY, CDR2 SYGVKD. V shed 3 bases, J shed 0 bases, and the junction held 3 bases outside the gene matches. CDR3 length equals 16 residues. The chain couples TRBV10-3 to TRBJ2-1; 9 bases map to TRBD2. The specimen comprised peripheral blood, sampled 28 days after the second AZD1222 dose. The TCR comes from an adult who received the AZD1222 COVID-19 vaccine. In DNA form, the CDR3 reads TGTGCCATCAGTGAAAAAGCGGGGGGCTCCTACAATGAGCAGTTCTTC. Encoded protein: CAISEKAGGSYNEQFF.